This T cell receptor (beta chain) was documented in a study of T cell responses to AZD1222 COVID-19 vaccine. Across the study: Second doses at about 4 or about 12 weeks were pooled.

V lost 5 bases and J lost 1; bases outside the gene matches: 3. Germline assignment: CDR1 SGHDN and CDR2 FVKESK. The CDR3 sequence is 15 residues long. On this clone: What it recognizes is unknown.

Study-level points and caveats: It was only a handful of AZD1222 recipients who were seropositive at baseline. Most donors were white British, females outnumbered males, and clonal diversity was possibly underestimated. After two AZD1222 doses, spike-specific TCR breadth and depth rose versus day 0.

This table comes from immunoSEQ multiplex PCR, and its TCRdb copy is limited to in-frame clones, with some not included. The sample yields more than 100,000 clones, around 89% seen once. The rearrangement joins TRBV14 to TRBJ2-3; TRBD1 aligns across 10 bases. The receptor comes from an adult in good health. Sequences were derived from peripheral blood, sampled on day 0 of AZD1222 vaccination. DNA for the CDR3: TGTGCCAGCAGCGACAGGGGGCTGGGCACAGATACGCAGTATTTT. It is translated as CASSDRGLGTDTQYF.